This passage covers 23 T cell receptor beta chains from one sample sequenced in a study of glioma-infiltrating T cells. Using RNA template, CDR3s of TCR alpha and beta were amplified with iRepertoire arm-PCR. TCRdb passed the multiplex PCR reads through MiXCR, listing each CDR3 protein once. Here the sample spans fewer than 200,000 distinct CDR3 sequences, about 40% being singletons. Sequenced input: glioma tissue, nonneoplastic brain tissue, or PBMCs (not recorded which). These receptors originate from a human donor with low-grade glioma or glioblastoma, undergoing nonglioma brain surgery, or in good health (not recorded which).

The rearrangement joins TRBV20-1 to TRBJ1-5, with 7 bases that match TRBD1. The CDR3 totals 15 residues. Germline CDR1 reads DFQATT; CDR2 reads SNEGSKA (reference sequence). The CDR3 loop reads CRASSPGQRNKPQHF. The DNA of the CDR3 is TGCAGAGCTTCCTCTCCGGGACAGAGAAATAAGCCCCAGCATTTT.

There are many counts of this clonotype. V is TRBV20-1 and J is TRBJ1-1, with 8 bases that match TRBD1. With V trimmed by 2 bases and J by 2 bases, 7 bases remained unmatched. The CDR3 length is 15 residues. Germline loops: CDR1 DFQATT, CDR2 SNEGSKA (reference sequence). The CDR3 reads CSARQGALRNTEAFF. For the CDR3, the DNA is TGCAGTGCTAGACAGGGGGCATTAAGAAACACTGAAGCTTTCTTT.

A note on this clonotype: At one boundary the junction diverges from the germline segment, which might be a read error. V gene TRBV28 combines with J gene TRBJ2-1, with D unresolved. CDR3 size: 11 residues. Germline CDR1 and CDR2: MDHEN and SYDVKM. The CDR3 is CASSKYNEKFF. The CDR3 DNA reads as TGTGCCAGCAGTAAATACAATGAGAAGTTCTTC.

The table lists this clonotype with a few counts. This chain links TRBV5-4 with TRBJ2-3; TRBD2 is a possible D gene (5 bases). The CDR3 covers 14 residues. The V end lost 2 bases, the J end lost 0 bases, and 7 bases lay between the germline ends. Per germline, CDR1 SGHNT and CDR2 YYREEE (reference sequence). The CDR3 nucleotides are TGTGCCAGCAGCTTCAGCGGTAGCACAGATACGCAGTATTTT. Encoded protein: CASSFSGSTDTQYF.

The rearrangement uses TRBV24-1 and TRBJ2-1, with 7 bases aligning to TRBD1. V was clipped by 3 bases and J by 4 bases; unmatched bases: 8. CDR1 and CDR2 (germline): KGHDR, SFDVKD. The CDR3 length is 16 residues. CDR3 sequence: CATSDLPGQAYNEQFF. The DNA of the CDR3 is TGTGCCACCAGTGATCTCCCAGGACAGGCATACAATGAGCAGTTCTTC.

The chain uses TRBV20-1 and TRBJ2-1; D may be TRBD1 or TRBD2 (5 bases each). The germline gives CDR1 DFQATT, CDR2 SNEGSKA (reference sequence). The V gene lost 1 base and the J gene lost 3 bases, with 25 bases spanning the gap. The CDR3 length is 19 residues. CDR3 in amino acids: CSARGTRERGPIDYNEQFF. The CDR3 nucleotides read TGCAGTGCTAGAGGAACCCGGGAAAGGGGCCCCATTGACTACAATGAGCAGTTCTTC.

The chain recombines TRBV7-2 with TRBJ1-4; D is possibly TRBD1 (5 bases). Trimming pared 5 bases from V and 4 bases from J, leaving 20 bases between. Germline assignment: CDR1 SGHTA and CDR2 FQGNSA. The CDR3 sequence is 17 residues long. In nucleotides, the CDR3 is TGTGCCAGCAGCGAACAGGAAGTACGGGGCGGTAATGAAAAACTGTTTTTT. Protein sequence: CASSEQEVRGGNEKLFF. The variable domain in full, completed from reference TRBV7-2 and TRBJ1-4, reads GAGVSQSPSNKVTEKGKDVELRCDPISGHTALYWYRQSLGQGLEFLIYFQGNSAPDKSGLPSDRFSAERTGGSVSTLTIQRTQQEDSAVYLCASSEQEVRGGNEKLFFGSGTQLSVL.

This clonotype was seen ten or more times. The rearrangement links TRBV7-9 to TRBJ2-5; 11 nucleotides align to TRBD2. The length of the CDR3 is 14 residues. Germline V CDR1 and CDR2: SEHNR, FQNEAQ (reference sequence). J gave up 4 bases and V 5 bases, and 3 bases lay outside the gene matches. The CDR3 region is CASSPTSGRETQYF. DNA for the CDR3: TGTGCCAGCAGCCCCACTAGCGGGAGAGAGACCCAGTACTTC.

The chain is built from TRBV11-1 and TRBJ2-5, with a weak D call TRBD2 (5 bases). This CDR3 has 18 amino acids. Germline values: CDR1 SGHAT, CDR2 FQDESV (reference sequence). Trimming left V 4 bases short and J 0 bases short, with 21 bases between. Here the CDR3 DNA reads TGTGCCAGCAGCTCAATGATTGAGGGCCAGCCGTACCAAGAGACCCAGTACTTC. Translation: CASSSMIEGQPYQETQYF.

At least ten counts were recorded for this clonotype. The rearrangement uses TRBV3-1 and TRBJ1-5, with unresolved D. Trimming stripped 4 bases from V and 5 bases from J, with 15 bases between. The germline V gene has CDR1 LGHDT and CDR2 YNNKEL (reference sequence). This CDR3 has 15 residues. The CDR3, as DNA: TGTGCCAGCAGCCGAGGCGGGAATCGCGATCAGCCCCAGCATTTT. Translation gives CASSRGGNRDQPQHF.

With regard to this clonotype: A read error is likely, as this CDR3 ends without the conserved phenylalanine or tryptophan. This chain connects TRBV2 to TRBJ2-7; D remains ambiguous. V was cut by 6 bases and J by 0 bases, with 12 bases left in between. CDR3 size: 14 residues. The germline gives CDR1 SNHLY, CDR2 FYNNEI. The CDR3 protein is CASRTTSSSYEQYL. The DNA of the CDR3 is TGTGCCAGCAGAACTACCTCTAGCTCCTACGAGCAGTACTTA.

J is TRBJ1-2 and V is TRBV20-1, with no clear D. V was pared by 0 bases and J by 5 bases, with 13 bases between. Germline-derived CDR1 and CDR2 are DFQATT and SNEGSKA (reference sequence). The CDR3 is 14 residues long. The CDR3 DNA reads TGCAGTGCTAGAGAAATCCGATCGTGGTATGGCTACACCTTC. Its translation: CSAREIRSWYGYTF.

This clonotype was counted ten times or more. The chain joins TRBV20-1 to TRBJ2-5, with D unresolved. V was clipped by 6 bases and J by 1 base, with 6 bases between them. Germline loops: CDR1 DFQATT, CDR2 SNEGSKA (reference sequence). CDR3 length: 11 amino acids. DNA for the CDR3: TGCAGTGCCCAGTTCCAAGAGACCCAGTACTTC. It codes for CSAQFQETQYF.

V gene TRBV11-2 combines with J gene TRBJ1-5; D is uncertain. CDR1 is SGHAT and CDR2 is FQNNGV in the germline V gene. Between the trimmed V and J ends, which lost 2 bases and 1 base, there was a span of 9 bases. This CDR3 has 15 residues. The CDR3 reads CASSLSGISNQPQHF. CDR3 bases: TGTGCCAGCAGCTTAAGTGGTATAAGCAATCAGCCCCAGCATTTT.

A word on this clonotype: A much larger clone sits a single nucleotide away, making a read error possible. The V call is TRBV28, the J call TRBJ2-5; 7 bases align to TRBD1. The CDR3 length is 15 residues. Germline loops: CDR1 MDHEN, CDR2 SYDVKM. In nucleotides, the CDR3 is TGTGCCGGCAGTCCCCCGGCGACAGGGATGGAGACCCAGTACTTC. Translating it yields CAGSPPATGMETQYF.

This clonotype was observed many times. This rearrangement joins TRBV20-1 to TRBJ2-7; tentative D call: TRBD1 (6 bases). The CDR3 length is 16 residues. Germline CDR1 DFQATT, CDR2 SNEGSKA (reference sequence). Trimming removed 0 bases from V and 0 bases from J, with 15 bases in between. The CDR3 sequence is CSARDLFGTNSYEQYF. CDR3 DNA: TGCAGTGCTAGAGATCTCTTCGGGACAAACTCCTACGAGCAGTACTTC.

Note on this clonotype: A read error may explain this, as a much larger clone is one base away. The chain employs TRBV27 and TRBJ2-1; possible D gene TRBD2, 6 bases. V lost 8 bases, J lost 13 bases, and 33 bases lay in between. The germline V gene has CDR1 MNHEY and CDR2 SMNVEV (reference sequence). The CDR3 length is 17 residues. CDR3 residues: CASAFEGGTHGGETQFF. DNA for the CDR3: TGTGCCAGCGCTTTTGAAGGAGGCACTCATGGAGGGGAGACCCAGTTCTTC.

Regarding this clonotype: Since a much larger clone is just one base distant, this may be a read error. The V call is TRBV4-2, the J call TRBJ2-1; 8 nucleotides line up with TRBD2. In germline, CDR1 is LGHNA, CDR2 YNFKEQ. The CDR3 has 14 amino acids. CDR3 coding DNA: TGTGCCAGCAGCCAAGATAGCGGGAACAATGATCAGTTCTTC. It codes for CASSQDSGNNDQFF.

For this clonotype: One base away lies a much larger clone, so this may be a sequencing read error. The CDR3 reads CATSDPSGSTDTQYF. CDR3 bases: TGTGCCACCAGTGATCCTAGCGGGAGCACAGATACGCAGTATTTT. The J gene is TRBJ2-3, the V gene TRBV24-1; 8 positions agree with TRBD2. Germline lookup yields CDR1 KGHDR and CDR2 SFDVKD. CDR3 length: 15 amino acids. V dropped 3 bases and J dropped 0; count of bases not matched to a gene: 1.

This clonotype occurred many times. CDR3 coding DNA: TGTGCCACCAGTGACGCCGGGACAGGTAATCAGCCCCAGCATTTT. Its protein is CATSDAGTGNQPQHF. The gene calls are TRBV24-1 and TRBJ1-5; 8 bases line up with TRBD1. The germline V gene has CDR1 KGHDR and CDR2 SFDVKD. V was clipped by 4 bases and J by 4 bases; unmatched bases: 5. This CDR3 is built from 15 residues.

This clonotype was seen repeatedly, ten times or more. The V call is TRBV4-1, the J call TRBJ2-7; D unclear. This CDR3 has 13 amino acids. CDR1 is MGHRA and CDR2 is YSYEKL in the germline V gene. The V and J ends lost 9 bases and 3 bases respectively, with 15 bases between them. CDR3 nucleotides: TGCGCCAGTTCATTAGGGATTAGCTACGAGCAGTACTTC. Its translation: CASSLGISYEQYF.

This clonotype is labeled as medium-sized. The rearrangement joins TRBV20-1 to TRBJ2-1, with D possibly being TRBD1 (6 bases). The germline V gene encodes CDR1 DFQATT and CDR2 SNEGSKA (reference sequence). Trimming cost V 3 bases and J 7 bases, with 16 bases left between them. The CDR3 runs to 14 residues. This chain's CDR3 is CSASGGRRRNEQFF. The CDR3 DNA reads as TGCAGTGCTAGTGGGGGCCGTCGCAGGAATGAGCAGTTCTTC.

This clonotype was seen ten or more times. CDR3 protein: CSASSRESTDTQYF. CDR3 DNA sequence: TGCAGTGCTAGTTCGCGGGAGAGCACAGATACGCAGTATTTT. The chain recombines TRBV20-1 with TRBJ2-3; 7 bases agree with TRBD2. With V trimmed by 3 bases and J by 0 bases, 3 bases remained unmatched. The CDR3 has 14 residues. Germline V lookup: CDR1 DFQATT, CDR2 SNEGSKA (reference sequence).